Presented here are 7 T cell receptor beta chains from one specimen sequenced in a study of blood T cells in healthy people across ages. A second PCR, run for about 7 to 11 cycles, used a sample-barcoded 5' primer plus a J-beta primer mix. One entry per CDR3 protein results from TCRdb running MiXCR on the 5' RACE reads. The sample carries under 2 million distinct CDR3 sequences, 34% recorded once. Sequenced: blood. These receptors all stem from a woman in her thirties in good health.

As to this clonotype: A much larger clone differs from this one at a single base, so this may be a read error. The chain uses TRBV6-6 and TRBJ2-3; D remains ambiguous. This CDR3 is built from 14 residues. From germline, CDR1 is MNHNY and CDR2 SVGAGI (reference sequence). The CDR3 sequence is CASRYFGTRDTQYF. The CDR3 DNA reads TGTGCCAGCAGGTACTTCGGAACCCGAGATACGCAGTATTTT.

This clonotype has more than one count but fewer than ten. This sequence joins TRBV6-6 and TRBJ2-5, with 10 bases that match TRBD2. This CDR3 has 16 amino acids. J gave up 1 base and V 6 bases, and 8 bases lay outside the gene matches. Germline CDR1 reads MNHNY; CDR2 reads SVGAGI (reference sequence). The CDR3 bases are TGTGCCAGCAGCGACCTAGCGGGGGCTTCCCAAGAGACCCAGTACTTC. Residues: CASSDLAGASQETQYF.

This clonotype was counted only a few times. The chain has TRBV3-1 and TRBJ1-5; 7 nucleotides match TRBD1. J gave up 3 bases and V 4 bases, and 6 bases lay outside the gene matches. The CDR3 extends over 15 amino acids. Germline V gene sequence: CDR1 LGHDT, CDR2 YNNKEL (reference sequence). This CDR3 is CASSPSRGNNQPQHF. The CDR3 coding sequence is TGTGCCAGCAGCCCTAGCAGGGGGAACAATCAGCCCCAGCATTTT.

This clonotype was counted a few times. This chain uses TRBV6-1 with TRBJ2-7; TRBD1 or TRBD2 may be the D gene (5 bases each). V was cut by 4 bases and J by 3 bases, with 10 bases left in between. The CDR3 contains 13 residues. Germline CDR1 is MNHNS and CDR2 is SASEGT. The CDR3 spells CASSAGPGYEQYF. CDR3 in DNA: TGTGCCAGCAGTGCGGGACCGGGCTACGAGCAGTACTTC.

The V gene is TRBV20-1, the J gene TRBJ2-5; D not resolved. V was shortened by 6 bases and J by 4 bases, with 27 bases between the two germline ends. This CDR3 contains 17 residues. Germline CDR1 reads DFQATT; CDR2 reads SNEGSKA (reference sequence). CDR3 region: CSAPAPSSWRKAETQYF. The CDR3 DNA reads as TGCAGTGCCCCCGCCCCCTCCTCGTGGCGGAAGGCAGAGACCCAGTACTTC.

This clonotype has only a few counts. The V call is TRBV20-1, the J call TRBJ2-1, with 8 bases that match TRBD1. The germline V gene encodes CDR1 DFQATT and CDR2 SNEGSKA (reference sequence). This CDR3 region has 14 residues. V lost 3 bases and J lost 8; bases outside the gene matches: 9. The CDR3 loop is CSARTLDRVYEQFF. CDR3 sequence (DNA): TGCAGTGCTAGGACCCTGGACAGGGTGTATGAGCAGTTCTTC.

This clonotype was recorded at least ten times. CDR3 sequence: CASSQSPGLDYNEQFF. The CDR3, as DNA: TGTGCCAGCAGCCAGAGCCCGGGACTAGATTATAATGAGCAGTTCTTC. The chain is built from TRBV4-2 and TRBJ2-1, with 8 bases aligning to TRBD2. J lost 7 bases, V lost 3 bases, and 11 bases had no gene match. Per the germline V gene, CDR1 is LGHNA and CDR2 is YNFKEQ. This CDR3 comprises 16 residues.